The 20 T cell receptor beta chains listed next were all sequenced from one sample in a study of OX40 agonist ivuxolimab in advanced cancers. Only in-frame clones appear in the TCRdb table, and some are missing; sequencing was by immunoSEQ multiplex PCR. The table shows some 72,000 clones, with roughly four fifths occurring only once. The sample consisted of CD4+ or CD8+ T cells sorted from blood, taken in a trial of the OX40 agonist ivuxolimab. These receptors originate from an adult with an advanced solid tumor such as melanoma, head and neck, liver or kidney cancer.

The J gene is TRBJ2-3, the V gene TRBV18; 7 bases match TRBD2. The CDR3 extends over 17 amino acids. CDR1 is KGHSH, CDR2 LQKENI, per germline. The V segment lost 1 base and the J segment 0 bases; nucleotides outside the gene matches: 7. The CDR3: CASSPRSSGASTDTQYF. CDR3 DNA: TGTGCCAGCTCACCACGGTCCAGCGGGGCCAGCACAGATACGCAGTATTTT.

V and J are TRBV4-2 and TRBJ2-6; tentatively, D is TRBD1 or TRBD2 (5 bases each). V lost 0 bases, J lost 1 base, and 10 bases lay in between. The germline V gene encodes CDR1 LGHNA and CDR2 YNFKEQ. The CDR3 sequence is 17 residues long. In DNA form, the CDR3 reads TGTGCCAGCAGCCAAGACGGGGCAGTTTCTGGGGCCAACGTCCTGACTTTC. Amino acids: CASSQDGAVSGANVLTF.

The chain links TRBV18 to TRBJ2-6, with D tentatively TRBD1 (6 bases). The CDR3 runs 18 residues. Trimming cost V 1 base and J 1 base, with 14 bases left between them. Germline assignment: CDR1 KGHSH and CDR2 LQKENI. CDR3 sequence reads: CASSPRRQENSGANVLTF. The CDR3, as DNA: TGTGCCAGCTCACCACGGAGACAGGAAAATTCTGGGGCCAACGTCCTGACTTTC.

The genes are TRBV7-3 and TRBJ2-1; D possibly corresponds to TRBD2 (6 bases). Trimming stripped 3 bases from V and 6 bases from J, with 12 bases between. CDR3 length equals 14 residues. Per germline, CDR1 SGHTA and CDR2 FQGTGA. For the CDR3, the DNA is TGTGCCAGCAGCTTGCTTGGGGGGATCAATGAGCAGTTCTTC. This sequence encodes CASSLLGGINEQFF.

The table lists this clone with a count of one. The chain is built from TRBV19 and TRBJ1-2, with D hard to call. CDR3 size: 17 residues. V gave up 3 bases and J gave up 0 bases, with 17 bases separating them. The V gene's germline CDR1 is LNHDA and CDR2 SQIVND (reference sequence). For the CDR3, the DNA is TGTGCCAGTAGTATGGGAGACGACCTCCCAACTAACTATGGCTACACCTTC. As protein: CASSMGDDLPTNYGYTF.

V is TRBV4-3 and J is TRBJ1-1; D is uncertain. V was shortened by 1 base and J by 0 bases, with 6 bases between the two germline ends. The CDR3 runs 14 residues. CDR1 and CDR2 (germline): LGHNA, YSLEER. The CDR3 here is CASSQGKVNTEAFF. CDR3 DNA: TGCGCCAGCAGCCAAGGGAAGGTGAACACTGAAGCTTTCTTT.

The V and J genes are TRBV7-2 and TRBJ1-5; no clear D gene. There are 13 residues in the CDR3. The germline V gene has CDR1 SGHTA and CDR2 FQGNSA. V was trimmed by 4 bases and J by 5 bases, leaving 9 bases between them. The CDR3 nucleotides are TGTGCCAGCAGCTCAACGGATGATCAGCCCCAGCATTTT. Translating gives CASSSTDDQPQHF.

The genes are TRBV15 and TRBJ2-7; D might be TRBD1 or TRBD2, each matching 5 bases. The CDR3 is 15 amino acids. CDR1 and CDR2 (germline): LNHNV, YYDKDF (reference sequence). V was pared by 1 base and J by 0 bases, with 10 bases between. As DNA, the CDR3 is TGTGCCACCAGCAGAGGTTCCGGGGCCTCCTACGAGCAGTACTTC. It encodes CATSRGSGASYEQYF. Complete variable domain (other parts from reference TRBV15 and TRBJ2-7): DAMVIQNPRYQVTQFGKPVTLSCSQTLNHNVMYWYQQKSSQAPKLLFHYYDKDFNNEADTPDNFQSRRPNTSFCFLDIRSPGLGDTAMYLCATSRGSGASYEQYFGPGTRLTVT.

The chain is built from TRBV19 and TRBJ1-6, with a possible D match to TRBD1 (6 bases). V was shortened by 4 bases and J by 9 bases, with 13 bases between the two germline ends. CDR1 LNHDA and CDR2 SQIVND come from the germline V gene (reference sequence). The CDR3 has 14 amino acids. The CDR3 nucleotides are TGTGCCAGTAGTACCCGACAGGTAGCTTCACCCCTCCACTTT. Translated, it gives CASSTRQVASPLHF.

The V call is TRBV5-1, the J call TRBJ2-2, with 9 bases matching TRBD2. The V gene end was trimmed by 1 base and the J gene end by 4 bases; junction bases not matched to a gene: 8. The CDR3 is 17 residues long. Germline CDR1 is SGHRS and CDR2 is YFSETQ. CDR3 protein: CASSLSPLAGTTGELFF. The CDR3, as DNA: TGCGCCAGCAGCTTGAGTCCGCTAGCGGGAACCACCGGGGAGCTGTTTTTT.

This clone came up once. The chain employs TRBV11-1 and TRBJ2-2; D is possibly TRBD1 or TRBD2 (6 bases each). The V end lost 2 bases, the J end lost 0 bases, and 13 bases lay between the germline ends. Per germline, CDR1 SGHAT and CDR2 FQDESV (reference sequence). The CDR3 sequence is 17 residues long. The CDR3 loop is CASSLRGAGTNTGELFF. CDR3 bases: TGTGCCAGCAGCTTAAGGGGGGCGGGAACGAACACCGGGGAGCTGTTTTTT.

The J gene is TRBJ2-1, the V gene TRBV5-1, with 11 bases identical to TRBD2. The CDR3 contains 15 residues. Germline loops: CDR1 SGHRS, CDR2 YFSETQ. The J segment lost 4 bases and the V segment lost 5 bases, leaving 5 bases of the junction unmatched. The CDR3 sequence: CASRDSGGAYNEQFF. Here the CDR3 DNA reads TGCGCCAGCAGGGATAGCGGGGGGGCGTACAATGAGCAGTTCTTC.

V is TRBV28 and J is TRBJ1-1, with TRBD1 matching over 11 bases. After removal of 6 bases from V and 5 bases from J, the junction contained 5 bases not matched to a gene. CDR1 is MDHEN, CDR2 SYDVKM, per germline. The CDR3 has 14 residues. This CDR3 is CASRPGQGATEAFF. The CDR3 nucleotides are TGTGCCAGCAGACCCGGACAGGGGGCAACTGAAGCTTTCTTT.

The CDR3 protein is CASSKPNRGGEKLFF. As DNA, the CDR3 is TGTGCCAGTAGTAAGCCCAACAGGGGAGGAGAAAAACTGTTTTTT. The rearrangement uses TRBV19 and TRBJ1-4; 7 bases align to TRBD1. Trimming at V came to 4 bases and at J to 8 bases, leaving 10 bases not matched to a gene. This CDR3 comprises 15 residues. Germline lookup yields CDR1 LNHDA and CDR2 SQIVND (reference sequence).

Turning to this clone: The sample holds other DNA sequences that translate to the same CDR3. The rearrangement joins TRBV7-9 to TRBJ2-6; TRBD2 is a possible D gene (5 bases). The germline V and J ends were trimmed by 5 bases and 0 bases, with 17 bases remaining between them. The germline gives CDR1 SEHNR, CDR2 FQNEAQ (reference sequence). The CDR3 extends over 18 amino acids. In nucleotides, the CDR3 is TGTGCCAGCAGCACCGGGGTTAAGTCAAGCTCTGGGGCCAACGTCCTGACTTTC. It yields the protein CASSTGVKSSSGANVLTF.

The genes are TRBV5-7 and TRBJ1-2; D is ambiguous. TRBV5-7 is designated an ORF whose function remains uncertain. The length of the CDR3 is 15 residues. V shed 3 bases and J shed 0 bases, with 12 bases lying between them. CDR3 in amino acids: CASSYREPSNYGYTF. The CDR3 DNA reads TGTGCCAGCAGCTACCGTGAACCTTCTAACTATGGCTACACCTTC.

This chain joins TRBV4-3 and TRBJ2-3; 8 nucleotides match TRBD1. Germline CDR1 LGHNA, CDR2 YSLEER. CDR3 size: 14 residues. The junction had 8 bases not matched to a gene; V was cut back by 3 bases and J by 9 bases. As DNA, the CDR3 is TGCGCCAGCAGCCAGGACCGGACAGGGCGCACGCAGTATTTT. It translates to CASSQDRTGRTQYF.

This clone was observed a handful of times. V and J are TRBV7-2 and TRBJ1-1; tentatively, D is TRBD1 (6 bases). This CDR3 is 13 amino acids long. Per germline, CDR1 SGHTA and CDR2 FQGNSA. Trimming cost V 2 bases and J 6 bases, with 10 bases left between them. As DNA, the CDR3 is TGTGCCAGCAGCTTACAGGGGCCCCCTGAAGCTTTCTTT. This translates into CASSLQGPPEAFF. The full variable domain, in which reference TRBV7-2 and TRBJ1-1 provide the parts outside the CDR3, is GAGVSQSPSNKVTEKGKDVELRCDPISGHTALYWYRQSLGQGLEFLIYFQGNSAPDKSGLPSDRFSAERTGGSVSTLTIQRTQQEDSAVYLCASSLQGPPEAFFGQGTRLTVV.

The rearrangement uses TRBV9 and TRBJ2-3; TRBD2 might be the D (6 bases). Germline V CDR1 and CDR2: SGDLS, YYNGEE. The CDR3 is made up of 15 amino acids. V was shortened by 6 bases and J by 2 bases, with 16 bases between the two germline ends. CDR3 in amino acids: CASTLGLTFTDTQYF. The CDR3 nucleotides are TGTGCCAGCACCCTGGGACTTACATTCACAGATACGCAGTATTTT. The whole variable domain, remainder taken from reference TRBV9 and TRBJ2-3, is DSGVTQTPKHLITATGQRVTLRCSPRSGDLSVYWYQQSLDQGLQFLIQYYNGEERAKGNILERFSAQQFPDLHSELNLSSLELGDSALYFCASTLGLTFTDTQYFGPGTRLTVL.

V usage is TRBV5-4 and J usage is TRBJ2-3; 8 bases map to TRBD2. Losses at the gene ends were 2 bases for V and 4 bases for J; bases not matched to a gene: 3. There are 14 residues in the CDR3. Germline lookup yields CDR1 SGHNT and CDR2 YYREEE (reference sequence). CDR3 sequence: CASSFGRAPDTQYF. The CDR3 bases are TGTGCCAGCAGCTTCGGGAGGGCCCCAGATACGCAGTATTTT.